What follows is one T cell receptor beta chain and its context. This sample was taken from a study of blood T cell repertoires in COVID-19. Across the whole study: COVID-19 samples from acute and convalescent phases originated in the United States, Italy and Spain. PBMCs, B-cell-depleted T cells, or T cells were the source of the cDNA or gDNA that made up the material.

Per the authors' pipeline: Researchers report that nucleated cell counts were estimated from reference gene primer amplification. Sequencing used immunoSEQ multiplex PCR; TCRdb keeps in-frame clones, though not all of them. V, J and clone size reflect that table, while D and trimming were determined from the DNA. The data hold about 220,000 clones, with 75% to 85% observed a single time. The sequence was obtained from a man aged 50 to 60 with active or convalescent COVID-19. Sequencing used peripheral blood.

The CDR3 sequence is CASSWDRGNGREQFF. CDR3 DNA: TGTGCCAGCAGCTGGGACAGGGGAAATGGACGCGAGCAGTTCTTC. The J gene is TRBJ2-1, the V gene TRBV7-2; 10 bases fit TRBD1. From germline, CDR1 is SGHTA and CDR2 FQGNSA. With 4 bases clipped from V and 10 bases from J, the junction kept 10 bases outside the gene matches. This CDR3 has 15 residues.